This is a list of T cell receptor beta chains from one sample in a study of blood T cell repertoires in COVID-19. Method: immunoSEQ multiplex PCR; TCRdb's copy keeps in-frame clones and lacks some. This table has about 25,000 clones, around 86% appearing once. The sample was peripheral blood. The receptors stem from a man between 65 and 85 years old with acute or convalescent COVID-19. The CDR3 runs from the conserved cysteine through the conserved F or W. The D gene is left open where the match is weak. Clone sizes are given selectively: once, few, many, or a class where the clone is expanded.

cdr3_length	d_call	v_call	j_call	clone_size	cdr3_aa	cdr3_nt
15	.	TRBV27	TRBJ1-1	medium-sized	CASSLKGQGYTEAFF	TGTGCCAGCAGTTTAAAGGGGCAAGGGTACACTGAAGCTTTCTTT
14	TRBD1	TRBV10-3	TRBJ1-1	.	CAMTGTAGGVRAFF	TGTGCCATGACCGGGACAGCCGGAGGGGTAAGAGCTTTCTTT
15	TRBD1	TRBV11-2	TRBJ1-4	.	CASSSAGQANEKLFF	TGTGCCAGCAGCTCCGCGGGACAGGCTAATGAAAAACTGTTTTTT
16	.	TRBV3-1/TRBV3-2	TRBJ2-1	.	CASSQDQGVIYNEQFF	TGTGCCAGCAGCCAAGATCAAGGAGTTATTTACAATGAGCAGTTCTTC
14	.	TRBV14	TRBJ2-5	.	CASSQAGVRETQYF	TGTGCCAGCAGCCAAGCGGGGGTCCGGGAGACCCAGTACTTC
12	.	TRBV9	TRBJ1-1	.	CASSVGQSEAFF	TGTGCCAGCAGCGTGGGGCAGTCTGAAGCTTTCTTT
12	.	TRBV6-5	TRBJ1-6	once	CASRMGGLPLHF	TGTGCCAGCCGGATGGGGGGGTTACCCCTCCACTTT
15	TRBD1	TRBV7-6	TRBJ1-2	.	CASSLGGRGNYGYTF	TGTGCCAGCAGCTTAGGAGGCAGGGGGAACTATGGCTACACCTTC
13	.	TRBV14	TRBJ2-7	few	CASSLQDGSMPYF	TGTGCCAGCAGCCTCCAGGACGGGAGCATGCCGTACTTC
13	TRBD1	TRBV5-1	TRBJ2-5	.	CASSKGQQETQYF	TGCGCCAGCAGCAAGGGACAGCAAGAGACCCAGTACTTC
15	TRBD1	TRBV6-6	TRBJ2-3	.	CASRPDRLLGDTQYF	TGTGCCAGCAGGCCGGACAGGCTTTTGGGGGATACGCAGTATTTT
14	TRBD2	TRBV29-1	TRBJ2-3	.	CSVVGGGAVDTQYF	TGCAGCGTTGTGGGCGGGGGGGCAGTAGATACGCAGTATTTT
13	.	TRBV4-1	TRBJ1-5	.	CASSQVQGQPQHF	TGCGCCAGCAGCCAAGTACAGGGACAGCCCCAGCATTTT
13	TRBD1	TRBV12-5	TRBJ2-5	.	CASGPDRGETQYF	TGTGCTAGTGGCCCGGACAGGGGGGAGACCCAGTACTTC
12	.	TRBV11-1	TRBJ2-7	.	CASSSSSYEQYF	TGTGCCAGCAGCTCGAGCTCCTACGAGCAGTACTTC
14	TRBD1	TRBV30	TRBJ2-2	once	CAWKGTGNIGELFF	TGTGCCTGGAAGGGGACAGGGAATATTGGGGAGCTGTTTTTT
14	TRBD1	TRBV5-4	TRBJ1-2	.	CASSYRDSYYGYTF	TGTGCCAGCAGCTACCGGGACAGTTACTATGGCTACACCTTC
13	TRBD1	TRBV5-1	TRBJ2-7	.	CASSLATGGTQYF	TGCGCCAGCAGCTTGGCTACAGGGGGTACGCAGTACTTC
15	TRBD1	TRBV5-6	TRBJ1-2	.	CASSWLDRANYGYTF	TGTGCCAGCAGCTGGTTGGACAGGGCAAACTATGGCTACACCTTC
16	TRBD2	TRBV4-3	TRBJ2-1	.	CASSRGTSGLNNEQFF	TGCGCCAGCAGCCGAGGGACTAGCGGTCTAAACAATGAGCAGTTCTTC
17	TRBD2	TRBV4-1	TRBJ2-1	once	CASSQERSGRTYNEQFF	TGCGCCAGCAGCCAAGAACGTAGCGGGCGAACCTACAATGAGCAGTTCTTC
14	TRBD1	TRBV25-1	TRBJ1-6	.	CASSQAGGYSPLHF	TGTGCCAGCAGTCAGGCAGGGGGGTATTCACCCCTCCACTTT
11	.	TRBV5-1	TRBJ2-5	.	CASSTVETQYF	TGCGCCAGCAGCACTGTAGAGACCCAGTACTTC
16	TRBD2	TRBV5-8	TRBJ2-7	.	CASSPGTSGRFDEQYF	TGTGCCAGCAGCCCAGGGACTAGCGGGAGATTCGACGAGCAGTACTTC
19	.	TRBV5-6	TRBJ1-3	.	CASSPLGPTTGSSGNTIYF	TGTGCCAGCAGCCCGCTAGGTCCCACGACAGGAAGCTCTGGAAACACCATATATTTT
15	.	TRBV18	TRBJ2-7	.	CASSPRYQTGYEQYF	TGTGCCAGCTCACCACGTTACCAGACTGGTTACGAGCAGTACTTC
16	TRBD1	TRBV7-8	TRBJ1-5	.	CASSFLSTGSGQPQHF	TGTGCCAGCAGCTTCCTCTCGACAGGGTCAGGCCAGCCCCAGCATTTT